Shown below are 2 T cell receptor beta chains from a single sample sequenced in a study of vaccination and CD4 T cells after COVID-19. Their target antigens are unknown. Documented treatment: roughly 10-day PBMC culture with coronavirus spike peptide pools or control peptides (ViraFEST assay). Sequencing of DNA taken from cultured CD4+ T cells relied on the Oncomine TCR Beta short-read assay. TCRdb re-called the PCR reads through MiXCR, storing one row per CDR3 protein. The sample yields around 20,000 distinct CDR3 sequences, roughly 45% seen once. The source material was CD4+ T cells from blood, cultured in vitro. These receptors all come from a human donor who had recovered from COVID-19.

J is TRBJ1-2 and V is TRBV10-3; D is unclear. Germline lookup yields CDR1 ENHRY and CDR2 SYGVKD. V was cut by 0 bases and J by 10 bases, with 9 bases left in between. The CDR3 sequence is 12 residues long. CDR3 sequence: CAISESNLNYTF. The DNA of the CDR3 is TGTGCCATCAGTGAGTCTAACTTGAACTACACCTTC.

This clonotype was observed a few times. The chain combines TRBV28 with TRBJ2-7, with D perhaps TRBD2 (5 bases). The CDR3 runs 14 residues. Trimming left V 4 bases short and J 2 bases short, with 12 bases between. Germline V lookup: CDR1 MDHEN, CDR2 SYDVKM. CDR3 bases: TGTGCCAGCAGTTCGCTAGCTCAGACCTACGAGCAGTACTTC. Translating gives CASSSLAQTYEQYF.